This is a list of T cell receptor beta chains from one sample in a study of tumor-infiltrating lymphocytes in localized non-small cell lung cancer. Repertoires were generated with immunoSEQ multiplex PCR, while TCRdb's copy carries only in-frame clones and drops some. Seen here are 13,000 to 15,000 clones, around 70% observed once, and the top ten hold approximately 20%. Sample: uninvolved lung tissue not adjacent to the tumor. These TCRs come from a human donor with non-small cell lung cancer. Both conserved end residues are trimmed from each CDR3. Not all rows give a size; the values are once, few, many and, for expanded clones, a class.

>TRBV2|TRBJ1-4|.
ASRWQGNEKLF
>TRBV7-9|TRBJ1-1|once
ASSRQGEAF
>TRBV28|TRBJ2-5|few
ASRTGGQGAKTQY
>TRBV28|TRBJ1-2|.
ASTGILNYGYT
>TRBV7-8|TRBJ1-5|once
ASSLEGRTYNQPQH
>TRBV2|TRBJ1-5|.
ASSVLSVWPQH
>TRBV7-9|TRBJ1-2|once
ASSPPQGPGYT
>TRBV28|TRBJ1-2|.
ASSLWGTVNYGYT
>TRBV14|TRBJ1-1|.
ASSTQRGPRNTEAF
>TRBV13|TRBJ2-2|.
ASSLLRGTGELF
>TRBV10-3|TRBJ1-1|medium-sized
AARDRRDVTEAF
>TRBV7-8|TRBJ2-1|few
ASSRWTGAPNEQF
>TRBV5-4|TRBJ2-5|.
ASSLVTSGETQY
>TRBV30|TRBJ2-3|.
AWSVGRGDTQY
>TRBV29-1|TRBJ2-2|once
SASGTGFAGELF
>TRBV25-1|TRBJ2-1|.
ASSDQTGVNEQF
>TRBV5-4|TRBJ1-5|.
ASSPDRAQPQH
>TRBV29-1|TRBJ1-2|.
SVEAVAWNYGYT
>TRBV6-5|TRBJ2-1|.
ASSYENRERNEQF
>TRBV27|TRBJ1-5|medium-sized
ASSLSREGGQPQH
>TRBV7-6|TRBJ2-1|once
ASSLEGVFGSSYNEQF
>TRBV6-6|TRBJ1-1|.
ASGQEGNTEAF
>TRBV10-3|TRBJ1-1|once
AISGTGNEAF
>TRBV7-6|TRBJ2-7|once
ASSPYPTPTYEQY
>TRBV27|TRBJ2-7|.
ASSRGSGGPYEQY
>TRBV5-8|TRBJ2-5|.
ASSLVTGGQETQY